This T cell receptor beta chain stems from a study of T cell responses to AZD1222 COVID-19 vaccine. Notes on the study in general: Targets within unmutated variant regions were reportedly found for nearly half of spike-specific TCRs. Dominant CD4 TCR responses targeted spike regions 160-218 and 743-854. Just a handful of AZD1222 recipients tested seropositive at baseline.

V lost 3 bases to trimming and J lost 0 bases; unmatched junction nucleotides: 5. This CDR3 comprises 16 residues. In germline, CDR1 is SGDLS, CDR2 YYNGEE. The repertoire was sequenced with immunoSEQ multiplex PCR; TCRdb's copy has only in-frame clones and lacks some. The table records some 88,000 clones, 75% to 95% of them present only once. Second-dose schedules of about 4 or about 12 weeks were combined. As to this clone: Its antigen is unknown.

Source: peripheral blood, taken 28 days after the second AZD1222 dose. The chain combines TRBV9 with TRBJ1-2; the match to TRBD1 covers 10 bases. The clonotype originates from an adult who received the AZD1222 COVID-19 vaccine. CDR3: CASSEGQGNANYGYTF. The DNA of the CDR3 is TGTGCCAGCAGCGAGGGACAGGGGAATGCTAACTATGGCTACACCTTC.